This T cell receptor beta chain was sequenced for a study of Ad26.COV2.S vaccination and SARS-CoV-2 variants (dated by TCRdb to the early 2020s). Study-level background: Donors in the vaccine arm were drawn from COV1001, a multicentre, randomized, double-blind, placebo-controlled phase I-IIa trial testing Ad26.COV2.S in healthy adults. Participants in the trial were split at random into five groups of five each, receiving low-dose or high-dose Ad26.COV2.S once or twice, or else placebo on both occasions. Dosing of Ad26.COV2.S was intramuscular, at either 5x10^10 or 1x10^11 viral particles, delivered as one shot or as two shots spaced 56 days apart. TCRbeta repertoire sequencing was used to assess the specificity and breadth of SARS-CoV-2-reactive T cell receptors after Ad26.COV2.S vaccination. The TCR-sequenced set comprised approximately 30 samples: about 19 Ad26.COV2.S vaccine recipients, 5 placebo recipients and 8 SARS-CoV-2 convalescent individuals. Investigators did not know the trial group allocation while performing experiments and assessing outcomes.

TCRbeta CDR3 regions were sequenced with the immunoSEQ Assay. After extraction, genomic DNA underwent amplification by bias-controlled multiplex PCR, followed by high-throughput sequencing. The paper's processing steps were these. To quantify the absolute abundance of every unique TCRbeta CDR3 region, sequences were collapsed and filtered. T cell fraction was estimated by normalizing TCRbeta template counts to usable DNA, which was measured by amplifying reference genes present in all nucleated cells. Repertoire TCRs were annotated as SARS-CoV-2-specific by exact matching of V gene, CDR3 amino acid sequence and J gene to a known reactive TCR set. The reference SARS-CoV-2 TCR set was obtained from MIRA and was filtered for enrichment in COVID-19-positive ImmuneCODE repertoires, whereby public or cross-reactive TCRs were removed. Using the MIRA antigens, annotated TCRs were further analysed by specific ORF or by position within an ORF. Breadth was defined as annotated unique rearrangements over total unique productive rearrangements; depth was the summed frequency of those rearrangements. Two-sided Wilcoxon rank-sum tests were applied when comparing TCR breadth between groups. TCRdb took over this immuneACCESS table, retaining in-frame rearrangements with V and J assigned. Such tables are incomplete; in checked studies, under half of the missing clones stem from an unresolved V gene, and the remainder is unexplained. The DNA gave D and trimming, while V, J and clone size come from that table. The sample table shows 450,000 to 550,000 clones, and roughly nine tenths are seen once. The top ten clonotypes cover about 2.5% of the sample.

The paper as a whole reports these results and caveats: Compared with placebo recipients, Ad26.COV2.S recipients showed higher spike-specific TCR breadth (P = 0.0014). Vaccine and placebo recipients had comparable non-spike TCR breadth, which fits with the vaccine containing only spike. After vaccination, substantial breadth of spike-specific CD8+ and CD4+ T cell responses was reported. The authors noted that total T cell responses may have been underestimated by the TCR breadth and depth analyses. The study was not powered for comparison of responses between vaccine doses or regimens.

Worth noting for this clone: It has no known antigen specificity. Qualities for individual bases were not recorded, and no much larger clone is one base off.

From cysteine to phenylalanine, the CDR3 is 13 amino acids long. Only the CDR3 region is kept as DNA, spanning 39 bases read in frame from base 1. The germline ends are 17 bases apart after V is trimmed by 7 bases and J by 8 bases. Looking up the germline V gene yields CDR1 SGHTA and CDR2 FQGNSA. In light of the paper, this sample's treatment or condition label describes: 15 to 20 received Ad26.COV2.S at low or high dose, single or two shots; about 5 received placebo; per-sample allocation not given. Repertoires of vaccine and placebo recipients were sequenced from samples taken on day 63 after the first injection. Cohort 1b enrolled 25 adults aged 18-55 years at a single site in Boston, USA, between 29 July and 7 August 2020. As a vaccine, Ad26.COV2.S was a replication-incompetent adenovirus type 26 vector that expressed a prefusion-stabilized SARS-CoV-2 spike protein derived from the original Wuhan strain.

This clonotype was obtained from a person between 18 and 60 years old who received the Ad26.COV2.S COVID-19 vaccine or a placebo. The chain links TRBV7-2 with TRBJ1-2; the D gene is perhaps TRBD1, from 6 matching bases. The sequencing used peripheral blood, collected in a trial of Ad26.COV2.S vaccine versus placebo. The nucleotide sequence is given as TGTGCCAGCAACTCGTTAACAGGGAGCGGCTACACCTTC. Its coded protein is CASNSLTGSGYTF.